Sequencing of this TCR beta chain was carried out in a study of T cell responses to AZD1222 COVID-19 vaccine. Findings and caveats of the study: Donors were chiefly white British, with a greater number of females, and clonal diversity was perhaps underestimated. Without day 14 samples, only post-peak T cell repertoires were studied.

The protocol was immunoSEQ multiplex PCR, while the TCRdb copy is restricted to in-frame clones and leaves out a portion. Of 95,000 to 110,000 clones listed, approximately 86% are singletons. This clone appeared once. The antigen is undetermined. The junction departs from the called germline gene at one end, perhaps through a read error. This receptor was obtained from an adult who received the MenACWY meningococcal vaccine as a control. The source was peripheral blood, collected 28 days after the second dose of the MenACWY control vaccine.

This CDR3 is CASSLKKYTEAFF. CDR3 coding DNA: TGTGCCAGCAGCTTAAAAAAATACACTGAGGCTTTCTTT. This chain links TRBV7-8 with TRBJ1-1; D gene ambiguous. Germline CDR1 is SGHVS and CDR2 is FQNEAQ. The CDR3 has 13 residues.